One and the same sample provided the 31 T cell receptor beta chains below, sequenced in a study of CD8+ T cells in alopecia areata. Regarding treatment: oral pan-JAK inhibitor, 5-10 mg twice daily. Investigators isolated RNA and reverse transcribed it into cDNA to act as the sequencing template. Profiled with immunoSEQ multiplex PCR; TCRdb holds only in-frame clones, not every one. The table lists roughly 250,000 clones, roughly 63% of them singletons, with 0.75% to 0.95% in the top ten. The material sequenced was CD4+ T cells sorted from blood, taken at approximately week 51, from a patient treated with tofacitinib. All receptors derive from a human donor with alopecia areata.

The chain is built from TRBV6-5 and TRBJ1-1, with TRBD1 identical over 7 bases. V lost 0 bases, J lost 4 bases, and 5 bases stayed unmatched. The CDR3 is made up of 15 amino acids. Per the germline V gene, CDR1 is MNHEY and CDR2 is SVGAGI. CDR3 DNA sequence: TGTGCCAGCAGTTACTCTAGGGGGCAGGGCACTGAAGCTTTCTTT. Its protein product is CASSYSRGQGTEAFF.

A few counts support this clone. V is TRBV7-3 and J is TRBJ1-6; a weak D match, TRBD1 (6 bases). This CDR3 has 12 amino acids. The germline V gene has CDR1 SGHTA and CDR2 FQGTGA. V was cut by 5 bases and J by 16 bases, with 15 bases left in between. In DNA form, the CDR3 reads TGTGCCAGCAGCCTCGAGACAGGCCCGCTCCACTTT. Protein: CASSLETGPLHF.

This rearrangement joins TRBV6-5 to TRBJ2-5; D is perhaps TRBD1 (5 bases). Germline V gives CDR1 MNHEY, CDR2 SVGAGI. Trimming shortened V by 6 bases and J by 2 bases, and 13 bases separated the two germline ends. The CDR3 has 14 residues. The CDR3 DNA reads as TGTGCCAGCAGGAGACAGATAGTTCAAGAGACCCAGTACTTC. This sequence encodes CASRRQIVQETQYF.

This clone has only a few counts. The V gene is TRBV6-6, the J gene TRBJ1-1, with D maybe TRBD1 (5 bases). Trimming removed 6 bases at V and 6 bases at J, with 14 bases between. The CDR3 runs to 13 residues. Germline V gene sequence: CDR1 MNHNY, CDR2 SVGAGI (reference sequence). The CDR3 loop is CASSPWGDPEAFF. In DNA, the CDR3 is TGTGCCAGCAGCCCATGGGGGGATCCTGAAGCTTTCTTT.

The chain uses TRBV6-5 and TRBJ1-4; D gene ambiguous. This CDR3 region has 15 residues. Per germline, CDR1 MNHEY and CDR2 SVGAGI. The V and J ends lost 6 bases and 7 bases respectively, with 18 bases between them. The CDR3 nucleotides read TGTGCCAGCAGATACCGGTCCGGGTTAATTGAAAAACTGTTTTTT. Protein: CASRYRSGLIEKLFF.

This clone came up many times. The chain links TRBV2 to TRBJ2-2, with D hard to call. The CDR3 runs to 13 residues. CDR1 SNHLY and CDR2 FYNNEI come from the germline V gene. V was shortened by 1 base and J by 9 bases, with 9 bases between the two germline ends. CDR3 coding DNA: TGTGCCAGCAGTGAAGACAAGGCATGGGAGCTGTTTTTT. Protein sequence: CASSEDKAWELFF. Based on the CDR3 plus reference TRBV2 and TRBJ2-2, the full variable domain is EPEVTQTPSHQVTQMGQEVILRCVPISNHLYFYWYRQILGQKVEFLVSFYNNEISEKSEIFDDQFSVERPDGSNFTLKIRSTKLEDSAMYFCASSEDKAWELFFGEGSRLTVL.

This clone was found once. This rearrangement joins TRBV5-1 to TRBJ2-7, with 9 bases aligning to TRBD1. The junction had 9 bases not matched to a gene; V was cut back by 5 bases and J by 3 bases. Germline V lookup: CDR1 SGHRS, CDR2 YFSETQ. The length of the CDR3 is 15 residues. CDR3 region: CASSQVTGGGYEQYF. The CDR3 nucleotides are TGCGCCAGCAGTCAAGTTACAGGGGGCGGCTACGAGCAGTACTTC.

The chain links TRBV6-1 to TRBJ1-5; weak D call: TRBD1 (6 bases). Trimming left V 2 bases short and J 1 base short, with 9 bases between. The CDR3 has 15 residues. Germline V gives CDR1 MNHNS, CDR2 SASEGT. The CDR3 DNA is TGTGCCAGCAGTGAAACAGGGAAGAGCAATCAGCCCCAGCATTTT. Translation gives CASSETGKSNQPQHF.

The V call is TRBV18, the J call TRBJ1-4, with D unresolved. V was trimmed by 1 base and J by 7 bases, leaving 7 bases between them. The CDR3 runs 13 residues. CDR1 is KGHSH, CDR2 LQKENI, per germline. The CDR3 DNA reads TGTGCCAGCTCACCACTCCTTGGTGAAAAACTGTTTTTT. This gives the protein CASSPLLGEKLFF.

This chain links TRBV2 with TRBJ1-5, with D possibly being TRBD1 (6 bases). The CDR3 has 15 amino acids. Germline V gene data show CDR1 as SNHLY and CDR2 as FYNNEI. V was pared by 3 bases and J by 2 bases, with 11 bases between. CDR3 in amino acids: CASSEGGHRNQPQHF. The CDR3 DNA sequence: TGTGCCAGCAGTGAGGGGGGGCATCGCAATCAGCCCCAGCATTTT.

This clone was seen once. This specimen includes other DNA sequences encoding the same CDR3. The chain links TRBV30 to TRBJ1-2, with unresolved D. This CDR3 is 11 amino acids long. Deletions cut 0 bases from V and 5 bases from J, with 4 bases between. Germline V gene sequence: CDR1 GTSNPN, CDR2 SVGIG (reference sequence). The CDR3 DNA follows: TGTGCCTGGAGTGTCCTATATGGCTACACCTTC. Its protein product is CAWSVLYGYTF. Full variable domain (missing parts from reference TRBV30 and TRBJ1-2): SQTIHQWPATLVQPVGSPLSLECTVEGTSNPNLYWYRQAAGRGLQLLFYSVGIGQISSEVPQNLSASRPQDRQFILSSKKLLLSDSGFYLCAWSVLYGYTFGSGTRLTVV.

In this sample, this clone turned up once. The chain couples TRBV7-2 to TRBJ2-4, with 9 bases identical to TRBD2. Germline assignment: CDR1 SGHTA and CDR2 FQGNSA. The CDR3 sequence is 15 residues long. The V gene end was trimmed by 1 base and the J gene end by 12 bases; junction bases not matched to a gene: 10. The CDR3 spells CASSLEGSGGVNQYF. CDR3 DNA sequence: TGTGCCAGCAGCTTAGAGGGTAGCGGGGGTGTTAATCAGTACTTC.

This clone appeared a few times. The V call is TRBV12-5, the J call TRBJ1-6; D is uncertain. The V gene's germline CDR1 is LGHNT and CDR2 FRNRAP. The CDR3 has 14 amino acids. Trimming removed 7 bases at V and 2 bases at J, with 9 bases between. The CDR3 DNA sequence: TGTGCTAGTGCCGAGCTGACCTATAATTCACCCCTCCACTTT. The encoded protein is CASAELTYNSPLHF.

Written as DNA, the CDR3 is TGTGCCAGCAGGATGGGACGGCTGCCCCCCAATTCACCCCTCCACTTT. It translates to CASRMGRLPPNSPLHF. The gene calls are TRBV6-6 and TRBJ1-6; D is possibly TRBD1 (5 bases). This CDR3 region has 16 residues. Between the trimmed V and J ends, which lost 6 bases and 7 bases, there was a span of 19 bases. Germline assignment: CDR1 MNHNY and CDR2 SVGAGI (reference sequence).

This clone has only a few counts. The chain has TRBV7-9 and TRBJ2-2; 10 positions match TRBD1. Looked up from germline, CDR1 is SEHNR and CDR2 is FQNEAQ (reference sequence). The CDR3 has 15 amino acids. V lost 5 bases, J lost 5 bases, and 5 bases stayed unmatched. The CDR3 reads CASSLPGQGTGELFF. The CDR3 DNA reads TGTGCCAGCAGCCTCCCGGGACAGGGGACCGGGGAGCTGTTTTTT.

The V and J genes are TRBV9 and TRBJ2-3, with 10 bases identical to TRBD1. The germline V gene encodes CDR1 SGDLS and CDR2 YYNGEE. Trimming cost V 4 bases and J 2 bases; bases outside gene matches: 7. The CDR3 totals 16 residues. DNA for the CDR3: TGTGCCAGCAGCTTTAGACAGGGGGCCTCCACAGATACGCAGTATTTT. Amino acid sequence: CASSFRQGASTDTQYF.

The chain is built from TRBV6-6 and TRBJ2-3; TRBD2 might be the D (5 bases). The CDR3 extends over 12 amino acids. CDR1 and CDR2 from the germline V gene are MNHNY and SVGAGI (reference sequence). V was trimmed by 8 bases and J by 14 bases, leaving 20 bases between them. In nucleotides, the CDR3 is TGTGCCAGCTCCCCGGGAAACGATGGGAGGTATTTT. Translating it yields CASSPGNDGRYF.

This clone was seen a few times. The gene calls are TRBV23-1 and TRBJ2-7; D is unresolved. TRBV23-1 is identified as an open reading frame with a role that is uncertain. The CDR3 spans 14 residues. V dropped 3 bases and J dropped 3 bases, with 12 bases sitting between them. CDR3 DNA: TGCGCCAGCAGTCAGGGCAGTCTCGACTACGAGCAGTACTTC. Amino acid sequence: CASSQGSLDYEQYF.

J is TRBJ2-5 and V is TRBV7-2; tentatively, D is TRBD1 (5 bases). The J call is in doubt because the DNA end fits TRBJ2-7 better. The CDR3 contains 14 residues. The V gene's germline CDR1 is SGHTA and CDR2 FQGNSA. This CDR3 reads CASSLGQGNYEQYF. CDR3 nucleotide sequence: TGTGCCAGCAGCTTAGGTCAGGGCAACTACGAGCAGTACTTC.

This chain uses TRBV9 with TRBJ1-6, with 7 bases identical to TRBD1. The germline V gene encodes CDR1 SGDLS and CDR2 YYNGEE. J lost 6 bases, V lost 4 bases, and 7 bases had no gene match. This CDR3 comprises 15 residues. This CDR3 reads CASSSQGMGNSPLHF. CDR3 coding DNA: TGTGCCAGCAGCTCACAGGGGATGGGTAATTCACCCCTCCACTTT. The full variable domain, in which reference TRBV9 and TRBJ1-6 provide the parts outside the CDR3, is DSGVTQTPKHLITATGQRVTLRCSPRSGDLSVYWYQQSLDQGLQFLIQYYNGEERAKGNILERFSAQQFPDLHSELNLSSLELGDSALYFCASSSQGMGNSPLHFGNGTRLTVT.

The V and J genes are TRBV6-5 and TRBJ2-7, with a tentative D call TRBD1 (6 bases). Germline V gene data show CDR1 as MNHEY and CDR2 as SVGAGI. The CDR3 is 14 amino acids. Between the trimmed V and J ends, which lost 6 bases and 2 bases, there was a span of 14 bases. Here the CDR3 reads CASSRTVPTYEQYF. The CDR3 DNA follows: TGTGCCAGCAGCCGGACAGTGCCTACCTACGAGCAGTACTTC.

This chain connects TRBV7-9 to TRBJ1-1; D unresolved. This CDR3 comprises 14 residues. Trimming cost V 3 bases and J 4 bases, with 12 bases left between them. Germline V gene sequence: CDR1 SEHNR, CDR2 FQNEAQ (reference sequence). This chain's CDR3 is CASSFLSGLTEAFF. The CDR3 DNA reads TGTGCCAGCAGCTTCCTGAGCGGGCTCACTGAAGCTTTCTTT.

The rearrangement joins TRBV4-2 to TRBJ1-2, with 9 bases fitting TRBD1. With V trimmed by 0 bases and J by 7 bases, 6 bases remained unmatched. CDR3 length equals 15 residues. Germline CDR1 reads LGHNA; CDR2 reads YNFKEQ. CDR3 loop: CASSQDLGTGFGYTF. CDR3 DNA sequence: TGTGCCAGCAGCCAAGATTTAGGGACAGGGTTTGGCTACACCTTC.

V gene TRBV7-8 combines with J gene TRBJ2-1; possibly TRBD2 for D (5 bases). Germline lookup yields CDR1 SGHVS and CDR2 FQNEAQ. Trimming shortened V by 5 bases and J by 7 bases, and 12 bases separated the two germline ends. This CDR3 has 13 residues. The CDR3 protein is CASSRPTRNEQFF. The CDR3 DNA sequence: TGTGCCAGCAGCCGTCCAACTAGGAATGAGCAGTTCTTC.

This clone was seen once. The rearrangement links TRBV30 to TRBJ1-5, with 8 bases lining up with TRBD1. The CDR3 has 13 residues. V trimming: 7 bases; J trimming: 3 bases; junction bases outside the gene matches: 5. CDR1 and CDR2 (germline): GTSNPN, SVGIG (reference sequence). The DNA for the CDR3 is TGTGCCTTGAATCAGGGGGCCAATCAGCCCCAGCATTTT. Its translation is CALNQGANQPQHF.

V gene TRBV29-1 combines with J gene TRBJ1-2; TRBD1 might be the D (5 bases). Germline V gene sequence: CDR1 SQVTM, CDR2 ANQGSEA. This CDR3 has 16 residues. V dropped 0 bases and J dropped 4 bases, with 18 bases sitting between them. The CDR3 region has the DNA TGCAGCGTTGAAGATCTTCAGGGCTCACCGGGCTATGGCTACACCTTC. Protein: CSVEDLQGSPGYGYTF.

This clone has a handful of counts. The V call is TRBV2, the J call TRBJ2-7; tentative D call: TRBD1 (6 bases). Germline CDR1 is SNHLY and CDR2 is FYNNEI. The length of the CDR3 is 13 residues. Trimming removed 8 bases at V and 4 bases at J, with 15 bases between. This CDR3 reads CASVQGLVYEQYF. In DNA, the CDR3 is TGTGCCAGCGTGCAGGGGCTGGTGTACGAGCAGTACTTC.

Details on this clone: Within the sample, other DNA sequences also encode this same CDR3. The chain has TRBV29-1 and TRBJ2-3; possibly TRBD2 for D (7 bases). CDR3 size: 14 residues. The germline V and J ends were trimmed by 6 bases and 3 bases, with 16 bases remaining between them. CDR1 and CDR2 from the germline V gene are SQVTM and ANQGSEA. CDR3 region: CSVEGGRGTDTQYF. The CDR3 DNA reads TGCAGCGTCGAGGGGGGGAGAGGGACAGATACGCAGTATTTT.

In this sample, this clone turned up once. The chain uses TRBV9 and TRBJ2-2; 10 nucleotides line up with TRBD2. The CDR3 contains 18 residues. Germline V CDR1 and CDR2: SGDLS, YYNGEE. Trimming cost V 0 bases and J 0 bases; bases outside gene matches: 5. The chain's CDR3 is CASSVALAGAANTGELFF. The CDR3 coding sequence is TGTGCCAGCAGCGTAGCTCTAGCGGGGGCCGCGAACACCGGGGAGCTGTTTTTT.

The DNA of the CDR3 is TGTGCCATCAGAGCACGGGGCTCGACAGGAGAGACCCAGTACTTC. As protein: CAIRARGSTGETQYF. V gene TRBV10-3 combines with J gene TRBJ2-5, with D possibly matching TRBD1 (6 bases). Trimming took off 6 bases at V and 4 bases at J, with 18 bases between the two ends. Germline loops: CDR1 ENHRY, CDR2 SYGVKD. The CDR3 consists of 15 residues.

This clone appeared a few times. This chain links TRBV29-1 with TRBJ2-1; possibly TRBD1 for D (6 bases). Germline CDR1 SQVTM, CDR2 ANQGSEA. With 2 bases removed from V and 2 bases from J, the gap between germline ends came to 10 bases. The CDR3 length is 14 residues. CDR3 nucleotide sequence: TGCAGCGTTGAATACAGGGCCGCCTACAATGAGCAGTTCTTC. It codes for CSVEYRAAYNEQFF.